This T cell receptor (beta chain) was recovered during a study of somatic reversion in DOCK8 deficiency (TCRdb year 2020). Context from the whole study: T cell receptor beta repertoires were compared among DOCK8-deficient patients, DOCK8-revertant patients and healthy volunteers. The study examined how somatic reversion of pathogenic DOCK8 variants changes lymphocyte differentiation and function in DOCK8 deficiency. The DOCK8-deficient patients included in the study had been previously reported. The full study reports these points: The methods did not specify, sample by sample, whether the source material for each sample was whole blood or PBMCs.

Healthy control blood came from volunteer donors supplied by blood services in Australia and France. Genomic DNA for TCR repertoire analysis was extracted from whole blood samples or from PBMCs. Libraries were made using multiplex PCR. TRB libraries were generated by one-step amplicon PCR from 90 to 100 ng genomic DNA using EuroClonality-NGS primers. Sequencing of the TRB amplicons was done on Illumina MiSeq instruments using 2 x 250 bp version 2 chemistry. Concerning the study's data processing: IMGT/HighV-QUEST was the tool used for both primary TRB sequence analysis and V(D)J annotation. Repertoire diversity and composition were evaluated with VDJtools after removing nonfunctional clones and downsampling for comparisons between samples. TCRdb itself trimmed the public reads at Q25 with fastp, ran MiXCR and retained productive beta chains. Rows matching on CDR3 protein sequence are summarized as one entry with the most common DNA and genes. The V and J calls reflect TCRdb's pipeline rather than the authors' work. The sample table lists several thousand distinct CDR3 sequences, around 23% of them with a count of one. The top ten constitute about 9.7% of the sample.

The V and J ends are trimmed by 5 bases and 1 base, leaving 12 bases between them. CDR3 length: 14 amino acids, cysteine to phenylalanine. The entry retains the CDR3 DNA only, 42 bases that are in frame from base 1. Sequences ENHRY (CDR1) and SYGVKD (CDR2) are obtained from the germline V gene. This clonotype is considered large (0.1 to 1%). Its antigen is not yet known. Base qualities are not recorded, but no much larger clone differs from it by a single base. The sequencing sample was made of peripheral blood. The receptor's source is a human donor in good health. This chain is built from TRBV10-3 and TRBJ2-7; confidence is insufficient to name the D gene. The DNA sequence is given as TGTGCCATCAGTCCCGGACCGGAATCCTACGAGCAGTACTTC. It specifies CAISPGPESYEQYF.